These 20 T cell receptor beta chains were all obtained from the same sample, sequenced in a study of human T cells and chemical hapten exposure. TCRdb redid the calling of the RACE reads with MiXCR, one entry per CDR3 protein. The table records 340,000 or so distinct CDR3 sequences, roughly 6.9% of them present only once. The sample's time point: patch test 1, 2 weeks after DPC sensitization. The sample's treatment: therapeutic diphenylcyclopropenone sensitization with weekly scalp DPC. The sequencing used whole blood, collected in connection with sensitization to the hapten diphenylcyclopropenone (DPC). The source of these receptors is a woman younger than 35 with alopecia areata. Some clones in this sample may be carry-over from other donors' samples.

This clonotype was picked up a small number of times. The gene calls are TRBV16 and TRBJ1-5; D gene ambiguous. Trimming cost V 4 bases and J 4 bases, with 5 bases left between them. Germline V gene lookup returns CDR1 KGHSY and CDR2 FQNENV. The CDR3 runs to 12 residues. CDR3 region: CASSLYNQPQHF. CDR3 DNA sequence: TGTGCCAGCAGCCTTTATAATCAGCCCCAGCATTTT.

This clonotype appeared many times. In DNA form, the CDR3 reads TGCGCCAGCAGCCAAACCTACACAGGGGCTGGAAACACCATATATTTT. As protein: CASSQTYTGAGNTIYF. The chain employs TRBV4-3 and TRBJ1-3; 7 bases are a match to TRBD1. CDR1 and CDR2 (germline): LGHNA, YSLEER. The J segment lost 2 bases and the V segment lost 2 bases, leaving 6 bases of the junction unmatched. This CDR3 is 16 amino acids long.

This clonotype has more than one count but fewer than ten. The rearrangement joins TRBV25-1 to TRBJ1-2, with 12 nucleotides matching TRBD1. Germline CDR1 reads MGHDK; CDR2 reads SYGVNS. J was trimmed by 0 bases and V by 10 bases; bases with no gene match: 9. The length of the CDR3 is 16 residues. CDR3 nucleotides: TGTGCCACTAAGGGGGACAGGGGGCCCCCTAACTATGGCTACACCTTC. It yields the protein CATKGDRGPPNYGYTF.

Many counts were recorded for this clonotype. The rearrangement uses TRBV6-2 or TRBV6-3 and TRBJ2-2, with 8 nucleotides matching TRBD2. Germline CDR1 MNHEY, CDR2 SVGEGT. This CDR3 is built from 19 residues. V lost 6 bases to trimming and J lost 3 bases; unmatched junction nucleotides: 18. In nucleotides, the CDR3 is TGTGCCAGCAGAGACCCTCCGGGGGGGCGACGTAGCCACACCGGGGAGCTGTTTTTT. Residues: CASRDPPGGRRSHTGELFF.

This clonotype was detected a few times. The rearrangement joins TRBV13 to TRBJ1-1, with D possibly being TRBD1 (5 bases). V was shortened by 4 bases and J by 10 bases, with 19 bases between the two germline ends. CDR3 length: 14 residues. Germline CDR1 is PRHDT and CDR2 is FYEKMQ (reference sequence). CDR3 sequence reads: CASSSAGQTPGAFF. The CDR3 region has the DNA TGTGCCAGCAGCTCAGCCGGACAAACCCCGGGAGCTTTCTTT.

This clonotype has a handful of counts. The V and J genes are TRBV14 and TRBJ1-2; D unclear. Trimming pared 1 base from V and 0 bases from J, leaving 6 bases between. The CDR3 is made up of 14 amino acids. Looked up from germline, CDR1 is SGHDN and CDR2 is FVKESK. The CDR3 is CASSQVWANYGYTF. DNA for the CDR3: TGTGCCAGCAGCCAAGTGTGGGCTAACTATGGCTACACCTTC.

This clonotype occurred many times. Given the absence of the conserved phenylalanine or tryptophan at the CDR3 end, a read error is likely. It is unclear where the CDR3 begins or ends on the DNA, so no DNA is shown, and the CDR3 is as TCRdb lists it. The chain uses TRBV6-1 and TRBJ1-4; the tabulated D call, TRBD1, remains unverified against the DNA. Germline V gives CDR1 MNHNS, CDR2 SASEGT. The CDR3 is 14 amino acids in total, end residues counted. CDR3 sequence: CASSEAGARAITFS.

The table lists this clonotype with a few counts. V usage is TRBV15 and J usage is TRBJ2-2; the D is unclear. The CDR3 covers 13 residues. Germline V lookup: CDR1 LNHNV, CDR2 YYDKDF (reference sequence). Deletions cut 0 bases from V and 7 bases from J, with 6 bases between. CDR3 sequence: CATSREGNGELFF. The CDR3 nucleotides are TGTGCCACCAGCAGAGAGGGGAACGGGGAGCTGTTTTTT.

This clonotype occurred a few times. The chain links TRBV6-5 to TRBJ2-5; 10 nucleotides line up with TRBD2. The CDR3 loop spans 17 amino acids. Germline CDR1 and CDR2: MNHEY and SVGAGI. V was pared by 4 bases and J by 5 bases, with 13 bases of the junction left unmatched. The CDR3 bases are TGTGCCAGCAGTTTCCTAGCGGGGGCGGGTCTTCGCGAGACCCAGTACTTC. Its translation is CASSFLAGAGLRETQYF.

The chain couples TRBV7-2 to TRBJ2-7; 10 nucleotides agree with TRBD2. From germline, CDR1 is SGHTA and CDR2 FQGNSA. The CDR3 runs to 16 residues. With V trimmed by 5 bases and J by 2 bases, 9 bases remained unmatched. Here the CDR3 DNA reads TGTGCCAGCAGCCGCCGGACTAGCGGCGGCGCCTACGAGCAGTACTTC. The encoded protein is CASSRRTSGGAYEQYF.

This clonotype has a handful of counts. The rearrangement links TRBV6-6 to TRBJ1-4; no definite D call. The CDR3 has 13 amino acids. In germline, CDR1 is MNHNY, CDR2 SVGAGI (reference sequence). The germline V and J ends were trimmed by 10 bases and 3 bases, with 12 bases remaining between them. DNA of the CDR3: TGTGCCACCCTATTTTCAGCTAATGAAAAACTGTTTTTT. Protein: CATLFSANEKLFF.

Many counts were recorded for this clonotype. V and J are TRBV12-3 or TRBV12-4 and TRBJ2-3; 8 nucleotides align to TRBD2. J gave up 0 bases and V 4 bases, and 3 bases lay outside the gene matches. This CDR3 comprises 15 residues. The CDR3 loop reads CASSSGGASTDTQYF. The CDR3 DNA is TGTGCCAGCAGTTCCGGGGGGGCCAGCACAGATACGCAGTATTTT.

At least ten counts were recorded for this clonotype. CDR3 amino acids: CASSRRLAGGLRSDTQYF. The CDR3 bases are TGTGCCAGCTCGAGGAGGCTAGCGGGGGGGCTAAGGTCGGATACGCAGTATTTT. The V and J genes are TRBV2 and TRBJ2-3, with 12 bases matching TRBD2. This CDR3 has 18 amino acids. V was pared by 8 bases and J by 6 bases, with 18 bases of the junction left unmatched. CDR1 and CDR2 from the germline V gene are SNHLY and FYNNEI.

This clonotype came up a few times. V is TRBV7-9 and J is TRBJ1-1, with D maybe TRBD1 (6 bases). CDR1 SEHNR and CDR2 FQNEAQ come from the germline V gene (reference sequence). V shed 1 base and J shed 3 bases, with 18 bases lying between them. There are 17 residues in the CDR3. The CDR3 region is CASSLDVKGRGDTEAFF. Written as DNA, the CDR3 is TGTGCCAGCAGCTTAGATGTGAAGGGCAGGGGAGACACTGAAGCTTTCTTT.

This chain links TRBV6-5 with TRBJ1-3, with 7 bases aligning to TRBD1. This CDR3 spans 14 amino acids. V lost 5 bases to trimming and J lost 8 bases; unmatched junction nucleotides: 9. Germline CDR1 reads MNHEY; CDR2 reads SVGAGI. The CDR3 DNA is TGTGCCAGCAGTAGGGACAGTGTCGGGGACACCATATATTTT. It codes for CASSRDSVGDTIYF.

This clonotype was picked up a small number of times. The chain couples TRBV12-3 or TRBV12-4 to TRBJ2-7; 11 bases map to TRBD1. The length of the CDR3 is 15 residues. With V trimmed by 2 bases and J by 5 bases, 5 bases remained unmatched. CDR3 sequence reads: CASSLRRTGGDEQYF. CDR3 DNA: TGTGCCAGCAGTTTAAGGAGGACAGGGGGCGACGAGCAGTACTTC.

The rearrangement joins TRBV6-2 or TRBV6-3 to TRBJ1-2; D remains ambiguous. Germline V gene data show CDR1 as MNHEY and CDR2 as SVGEGT. This CDR3 contains 15 residues. Trimming cost V 5 bases and J 7 bases, with 20 bases left between them. CDR3 sequence reads: CASSPSRSGNSGYTF. The CDR3 DNA reads as TGTGCCAGCAGTCCCAGTCGTTCGGGTAATTCTGGCTACACCTTC.

The chain joins TRBV6-1 to TRBJ2-3, with 12 bases matching TRBD2. Germline values: CDR1 MNHNS, CDR2 SASEGT. V was clipped by 5 bases and J by 3 bases; unmatched bases: 9. CDR3 length: 17 amino acids. The CDR3 nucleotides read TGTGCCAGCAGTACTAGCGGGGGGTTAACTCCTACAGATACGCAGTATTTT. This sequence encodes CASSTSGGLTPTDTQYF.

The chain combines TRBV29-1 with TRBJ1-2; D is unclear. Per the germline V gene, CDR1 is SQVTM and CDR2 is ANQGSEA. CDR3 length equals 18 residues. V was cut by 1 base and J by 5 bases, with 26 bases left in between. The CDR3: CSVEVHEVLAGGLYGYTF. The CDR3 coding sequence is TGCAGCGTTGAAGTTCATGAAGTATTGGCAGGCGGGCTTTATGGCTACACCTTC.

The genes are TRBV4-1 and TRBJ2-1, with 8 positions matching TRBD1. Trimming cost V 1 base and J 13 bases; bases outside gene matches: 6. The germline V gene encodes CDR1 MGHRA and CDR2 YSYEKL. There are 13 residues in the CDR3. The DNA of the CDR3 is TGCGCCAGCAGCCAAGCCTCCGGGACAGGACAGTTCTTC. Amino acid sequence: CASSQASGTGQFF.